These 30 T cell receptor beta chains were sequenced from one sample in a study of blood T cells in healthy people across ages. Sample-barcoded 5' priming and a J-beta primer mix drove a second PCR of 7 to 11 cycles. TCRdb reprocessed the 5' RACE reads via MiXCR and lists one record per CDR3 protein. The sample lists over a million distinct CDR3 sequences, under 45% occurring once. Sequenced sample: blood. These receptors all come from a woman aged 60-70 years in good health.

The table lists this clonotype with a few counts. V usage is TRBV12-3 or TRBV12-4 and J usage is TRBJ2-7; perhaps TRBD2 as D (7 bases). This CDR3 comprises 13 residues. Trimming cost V 3 bases and J 7 bases, with 13 bases left between them. The DNA for the CDR3 is TGTGCCAGCAGTTTTTCAGGGGAGGGGGAGCAGTACTTC. This encodes CASSFSGEGEQYF.

The chain couples TRBV11-2 to TRBJ2-7, with TRBD1 as a possible D gene (5 bases). The germline CDR1 and CDR2 sequences are SGHAT and FQNNGV. CDR3 size: 14 residues. The V end was cut by 1 base, the J end by 6 bases, with 13 bases between. The CDR3 is CASSLVRTPLEQYF. In DNA, the CDR3 is TGTGCCAGCAGCTTAGTTCGGACACCCCTCGAGCAGTACTTC.

The rearrangement joins TRBV7-3 to TRBJ2-5; possibly TRBD2 for D (7 bases). The germline CDR1 and CDR2 sequences are SGHTA and FQGTGA. Trimming stripped 5 bases from V and 5 bases from J, with 21 bases between. The CDR3 totals 16 residues. The CDR3 reads CASSPDRGASVETQYF. The CDR3 nucleotides are TGTGCCAGCAGCCCGGACCGGGGGGCTTCTGTGGAGACCCAGTACTTC.

This clonotype has more than one count but fewer than ten. The J gene is TRBJ2-5, the V gene TRBV14; 8 nucleotides align to TRBD2. The CDR3 extends over 17 amino acids. Germline lookup yields CDR1 SGHDN and CDR2 FVKESK. The V gene end was trimmed by 4 bases and the J gene end by 1 base; junction bases not matched to a gene: 11. CDR3 nucleotide sequence: TGTGCCAGCAGCCGAGGTGGTATAGCGGGATTCCAAGAGACCCAGTACTTC. Amino acids: CASSRGGIAGFQETQYF.

This clonotype was seen only a few times. The CDR3 DNA reads TGTGCCAGCAGCTATACCTCGGGAGAGCAGTTCTTC. This codes for CASSYTSGEQFF. V gene TRBV28 combines with J gene TRBJ2-1; tentative D call: TRBD2 (5 bases). Trimming stripped 6 bases from V and 10 bases from J, with 13 bases between. The CDR3 runs to 12 residues. The germline CDR1 and CDR2 sequences are MDHEN and SYDVKM.

The chain links TRBV5-5 to TRBJ2-7; perhaps TRBD1 as D (5 bases). Trimming stripped 0 bases from V and 6 bases from J, with 10 bases between. Germline V CDR1 and CDR2: SGHKS, YYEKEE (reference sequence). The CDR3 length is 13 residues. The CDR3 spells CASSLAGAVEQYF. The CDR3 coding sequence is TGTGCCAGCAGCTTGGCTGGGGCAGTCGAGCAGTACTTC. Supplemented by reference TRBV5-5 and TRBJ2-7, the full variable domain reads DAGVTQSPTHLIKTRGQQVTLRCSPISGHKSVSWYQQVLGQGPQFIFQYYEKEERGRGNFPDRFSARQFPNYSSELNVNALLLGDSALYLCASSLAGAVEQYFGPGTRLTVT.

This clonotype was counted at least ten times. This chain connects TRBV29-1 to TRBJ1-2; D unresolved. This CDR3 region has 14 residues. CDR1 is SQVTM and CDR2 is ANQGSEA in the germline V gene. V was pared by 7 bases and J by 0 bases, with 15 bases between. The DNA of the CDR3 is TGCAGCGGTTGGGGAGGACGATCTAACTATGGCTACACCTTC. This sequence encodes CSGWGGRSNYGYTF.

This clonotype was seen a single time. The V and J genes are TRBV29-1 and TRBJ2-6; no firm D call. There are 15 residues in the CDR3. V lost 6 bases and J lost 2, with 14 bases in between. Germline CDR1 is SQVTM and CDR2 is ANQGSEA. The CDR3 DNA is TGCAGCGTCATCAATGCCACGGCTGGGGCCAACGTCCTGACTTTC. Protein sequence: CSVINATAGANVLTF.

A single count supports this clonotype. This rearrangement joins TRBV7-8 to TRBJ2-4; D perhaps matches TRBD2 (6 bases). Germline loops: CDR1 SGHVS, CDR2 FQNEAQ. There are 15 residues in the CDR3. V was cut by 1 base and J by 13 bases, with 20 bases left in between. The CDR3 DNA sequence: TGTGCCAGCAGCTTAGATCCCCTACGGGGGTGGGAGCAGTACTTC. Amino acids: CASSLDPLRGWEQYF. The full variable domain, its missing parts supplied by reference TRBV7-8 and TRBJ2-4, is GAGVSQSPRYKVAKRGQDVALRCDPISGHVSLFWYQQALGQGPEFLTYFQNEAQLDKSGLPSDRFFAERPEGSVSTLKIQRTQQEDSAVYLCASSLDPLRGWEQYFGAGTRLSVL.

This clonotype was observed a single time. It may be a read error: a sequence one base away is much more abundant. The V gene is TRBV9, the J gene TRBJ2-1, with TRBD2 matching 13 bases. This CDR3 region has 17 residues. Germline V gives CDR1 SGDLS, CDR2 YYNGEE. The ends lost 3 bases at V and 9 bases at J; junction bases unmatched: 12. CDR3 residues: CASSARQGTSGDSEQFF. As DNA, the CDR3 is TGTGCCAGCAGCGCGCGACAGGGGACTAGCGGGGACAGTGAGCAGTTCTTC.

This clonotype appeared a few times. This chain joins TRBV15 and TRBJ2-1; 10 bases match TRBD2. V trimming: 3 bases; J trimming: 1 base; junction bases outside the gene matches: 18. The CDR3 has 21 residues. Germline CDR1 and CDR2: LNHNV and YYDKDF (reference sequence). The CDR3 DNA is TGTGCCACCAGCAGGCTCACGGCGACTAGCGGGTCTCATCAGTCCTACAATGAGCAGTTCTTC. Protein product: CATSRLTATSGSHQSYNEQFF.

This clonotype was detected a few times. The V and J genes are TRBV7-8 and TRBJ2-7, with 7 bases identical to TRBD2. Germline lookup yields CDR1 SGHVS and CDR2 FQNEAQ. Trimming at V came to 5 bases and at J to 3 bases, leaving 10 bases not matched to a gene. CDR3 size: 15 residues. The chain's CDR3 is CASSRRGGSSYEQYF. In DNA, the CDR3 is TGTGCCAGCAGCCGCAGAGGCGGGAGTAGCTACGAGCAGTACTTC.

The chain recombines TRBV5-1 with TRBJ2-1; D ambiguous. V was cut by 3 bases and J by 5 bases, with 9 bases left in between. The CDR3 has 13 residues. Looked up from germline, CDR1 is SGHRS and CDR2 is YFSETQ. CDR3 DNA: TGCGCCAGCAGCTGGACCCGAGACAATGAGCAGTTCTTC. Translation gives CASSWTRDNEQFF. Full variable domain (rest looked up from reference TRBV5-1 and TRBJ2-1): KAGVTQTPRYLIKTRGQQVTLSCSPISGHRSVSWYQQTPGQGLQFLFEYFSETQRNKGNFPGRFSGRQFSNSRSEMNVSTLELGDSALYLCASSWTRDNEQFFGPGTRLTVL.

The chain links TRBV9 to TRBJ2-5, with D tentatively TRBD2 (5 bases). V was shortened by 6 bases and J by 5 bases, with 17 bases between the two germline ends. Germline V gene data show CDR1 as SGDLS and CDR2 as YYNGEE. This CDR3 comprises 14 residues. Written as DNA, the CDR3 is TGTGCCAGCAACCCAGCGGCTATCTGGGAGACCCAGTACTTC. Translation: CASNPAAIWETQYF. The whole variable domain, filled in from reference TRBV9 and TRBJ2-5, reads DSGVTQTPKHLITATGQRVTLRCSPRSGDLSVYWYQQSLDQGLQFLIQYYNGEERAKGNILERFSAQQFPDLHSELNLSSLELGDSALYFCASNPAAIWETQYFGPGTRLLVL.

The chain recombines TRBV9 with TRBJ2-7, with D unresolved. Trimming cost V 0 bases and J 3 bases, with 7 bases left between them. This CDR3 contains 13 residues. The germline V gene encodes CDR1 SGDLS and CDR2 YYNGEE. The CDR3 DNA is TGTGCCAGCAGCGTAGTAGGCGGCTACGAGCAGTACTTC. This encodes CASSVVGGYEQYF.

The chain employs TRBV29-1 and TRBJ2-7; D is unresolved. V was pared by 4 bases and J by 4 bases, with 8 bases between. The CDR3 runs to 11 residues. Per germline, CDR1 SQVTM and CDR2 ANQGSEA. CDR3 DNA sequence: TGCAGCGTTGTCTACGGATACGAGCAGTACTTC. Protein: CSVVYGYEQYF.

The V and J genes are TRBV7-9 and TRBJ2-1; 11 positions match TRBD2. The junction had 6 bases not matched to a gene; V was cut back by 6 bases and J by 8 bases. Per germline, CDR1 SEHNR and CDR2 FQNEAQ (reference sequence). The CDR3 has 14 residues. The CDR3 loop reads CASSPSGRLHEQFF. The CDR3 DNA is TGTGCCAGCAGTCCTAGCGGGAGGCTCCATGAGCAGTTCTTC. The complete variable domain, with remaining parts taken from reference TRBV7-9 and TRBJ2-1, reads DTGVSQNPRHKITKRGQNVTFRCDPISEHNRLYWYRQTLGQGPEFLTYFQNEAQLEKSRLLSDRFSAERPKGSFSTLEIQRTEQGDSAMYLCASSPSGRLHEQFFGPGTRLTVL.

This clonotype was recorded a few times. J is TRBJ2-7 and V is TRBV20-1; D remains unclear. V lost 0 bases and J 4 bases, leaving 10 bases between the germline ends. The CDR3 loop spans 13 amino acids. CDR1 is DFQATT and CDR2 is SNEGSKA in the germline V gene (reference sequence). CDR3 amino acids: CSARDIGNYEQYF. The CDR3 coding sequence is TGCAGTGCTAGAGATATAGGCAATTACGAGCAGTACTTC.

The chain has TRBV5-1 and TRBJ2-2; TRBD2 matches at 8 bases. The CDR3 loop spans 15 amino acids. The germline V gene encodes CDR1 SGHRS and CDR2 YFSETQ. The ends lost 4 bases at V and 5 bases at J; junction bases unmatched: 7. CDR3 in amino acids: CASSAGTRDTGELFF. The CDR3 DNA reads as TGCGCCAGCAGCGCCGGGACTAGAGATACCGGGGAGCTGTTTTTT.

The gene calls are TRBV20-1 and TRBJ1-1; 8 bases agree with TRBD1. This CDR3 is built from 13 residues. The V and J ends lost 5 bases and 4 bases, in that order; junction bases with no gene match: 6. Per the germline V gene, CDR1 is DFQATT and CDR2 is SNEGSKA (reference sequence). CDR3 region: CSAAQGVGTEAFF. The DNA of the CDR3 is TGCAGTGCTGCACAGGGGGTAGGCACTGAAGCTTTCTTT.

CDR3 DNA: TGTGCTAGTGGTTTCTCCGGGACTAGCGGGAGAGGCTCCTACAATGAGCAGTTCTTC. Its protein is CASGFSGTSGRGSYNEQFF. The rearrangement uses TRBV12-5 and TRBJ2-1; 14 bases map to TRBD2. Germline CDR1 and CDR2: LGHNT and FRNRAP. The CDR3 totals 19 residues. Unmatched junction bases numbered 7, after V lost 3 bases and J lost 0 bases.

This chain joins TRBV6-5 and TRBJ2-3; D might be TRBD2 (6 bases). Germline CDR1 MNHEY, CDR2 SVGAGI. Trimming stripped 5 bases from V and 6 bases from J, with 21 bases between. CDR3 length equals 16 residues. CDR3 nucleotide sequence: TGTGCCAGCAGTCCTCGGTTACTAGCTGAGCGGGATACGCAGTATTTT. The encoded protein is CASSPRLLAERDTQYF.

To note about this clonotype: A much larger clone differs by one base, so this may be a read error. The V call is TRBV10-3, the J call TRBJ2-7; no definite D call. The CDR3 sequence is 16 residues long. Germline assignment: CDR1 ENHRY and CDR2 SYGVKD. Trimming removed 4 bases at V and 1 base at J, with 17 bases between. The CDR3: CAISGNPVLLSYEQYF. The CDR3, as DNA: TGTGCCATCAGTGGCAACCCGGTACTGTTATCCTACGAGCAGTACTTC.

The V call is TRBV27, the J call TRBJ1-5; TRBD1 matches 10 bases. Germline trimming cut 6 bases from V and 5 bases from J; bases unmatched to any gene: 4. The CDR3 is made up of 14 amino acids. The germline V gene encodes CDR1 MNHEY and CDR2 SMNVEV (reference sequence). CDR3: CASSRDRGDQPQHF. The CDR3 DNA reads as TGTGCCAGCAGCAGGGACAGGGGAGATCAGCCCCAGCATTTT.

The genes are TRBV5-1 and TRBJ2-1; 8 bases line up with TRBD2. The trim removed 1 base at V and 8 bases at J, leaving 5 bases unmatched. Looked up from germline, CDR1 is SGHRS and CDR2 is YFSETQ. The CDR3 is 14 residues long. CDR3 protein: CASSLRGLVYEQFF. The CDR3 DNA is TGCGCCAGCAGCTTGAGGGGACTAGTGTATGAGCAGTTCTTC.

The chain links TRBV4-1 to TRBJ2-7; D is ambiguous. The better agreement between TRBJ2-5 and the DNA end casts doubt on the J call. Germline-derived CDR1 and CDR2 are MGHRA and YSYEKL. This CDR3 contains 16 residues. This chain's CDR3 is CASSQDPARRQETQYF. The CDR3 DNA follows: TGCGCCAGCAGCCAAGACCCAGCAAGGCGGCAAGAGACCCAGTACTTC.

J is TRBJ2-3 and V is TRBV5-1, with 10 bases aligning to TRBD1. The germline gives CDR1 SGHRS, CDR2 YFSETQ. The CDR3 has 16 amino acids. The trim removed 5 bases at V and 5 bases at J, leaving 11 bases unmatched. The CDR3 is CASSYKTGGIIDTQYF. CDR3 nucleotide sequence: TGCGCCAGCAGTTACAAGACAGGGGGCATTATAGATACGCAGTATTTT.

The chain links TRBV3-1 to TRBJ1-2, with D possibly TRBD1 on 6 matching bases. Germline V gene lookup returns CDR1 LGHDT and CDR2 YNNKEL (reference sequence). The CDR3 runs 20 residues. V lost 0 bases, J lost 2 bases, and 25 bases lay in between. The CDR3 nucleotides are TGTGCCAGCAGCCAAGAAGGGCCCGAAGGAAGGGACACGACCAACTATGGCTACACCTTC. Translated, it gives CASSQEGPEGRDTTNYGYTF.

J is TRBJ2-7 and V is TRBV7-9; 7 nucleotides agree with TRBD1. Germline lookup yields CDR1 SEHNR and CDR2 FQNEAQ (reference sequence). Trimming took 5 bases from V and 0 from J; bases not matched to a gene: 7. The CDR3 has 15 amino acids. The CDR3 region has the DNA TGTGCCAGCAGCATCCGCTGGGACAGCTCCTACGAGCAGTACTTC. Amino acids: CASSIRWDSSYEQYF.

This chain connects TRBV29-1 to TRBJ2-3; TRBD2 is a possible D gene (6 bases). V was clipped by 2 bases and J by 4 bases, with 10 bases between them. The CDR3 spans 13 residues. CDR1 and CDR2 (germline): SQVTM, ANQGSEA. The CDR3 bases are TGCAGCGTTGAACGGGGGTGGGCAGATACGCAGTATTTT. Translated, it gives CSVERGWADTQYF.